This T cell receptor (beta chain) was profiled in a study of blood T cell repertoires in COVID-19 (dated by TCRdb to 2019 to 2021). About the full investigation: Samples covering the acute and convalescent phases of COVID-19 were provided by collaborators in the United States, Italy and Spain. The material from the prospective study consisted of cDNA or gDNA derived from T cells, B-cell-depleted T cells, or PBMCs. Deeply sampled blood TCRbeta repertoires from subjects exposed to, actively infected with, or recovered from COVID-19 were included in the dataset. The repertoires were made available in a free public database intended to serve as a resource for research on the immune response to SARS-CoV-2. Samples were obtained from the ongoing ImmuneRACE study (first 160 participants) and from over a thousand subjects provided by 6 global collaborators. Nearly every sample came with metadata listing a de-identified subject ID, COVID-19 status, age in years and sex. Where HLA class I and class II types were available, the types were taken from metadata supplied by the sample provider, not from assay-based typing.

General conclusions and limits of the study: How much clinical and demographic metadata was included differed by source and by participant, and the metadata was provided uncurated.

The immunoSEQ Assay, a bias-controlled multiplex PCR, was used to amplify TCRbeta CDR3 regions from genomic DNA. Per the source publication's procedure: The number of nucleated cells in each sample was estimated by amplification of reference gene primers within the assay. To quantify the absolute abundance of each unique TCRbeta CDR3 rearrangement, sequence reads were collapsed and filtered. For each sample, productive Simpson clonality was calculated by taking the square root of Simpson's diversity index across productive rearrangements. TCRdb stores this immuneACCESS table with in-frame sequences only. Part of the clones is absent; in the studies checked, under half of the shortfall reflects unresolved V genes, and no reason is known for the rest. The V and J calls and the clone size are those of that table, but D and trimming were determined from the DNA. The sample data list 200,000 or so clones, and approximately 92% of these were observed just once. The biggest ten clones account for under 4% of the sample.

Participants in the prospective study were aged about 18 to 95 years, lived in approximately 26 United States geographic areas, and enrolled through a virtual design. To assign participants to cohorts, the prospective study relied on clinical history that participants themselves reported in a screening survey and a study questionnaire. Mobile phlebotomists in the prospective study collected whole blood, serum and a nasopharyngeal or oropharyngeal swab from every participant. Prospective study participants could optionally give additional blood draws and questionnaires over a 2-month period. Before DNA extraction, prospective study blood samples were shipped either frozen or at room temperature. Trimming removed 4 bases from V and 0 bases from J, leaving 13 bases between the germline ends. Spanning cysteine to phenylalanine, the CDR3 consists of 17 amino acids. Only the CDR3 portion is preserved as DNA: 51 bases, with reading frame beginning at the first base. CDR1 and CDR2, looked up from the germline V gene, are SNHLY and FYNNEI.

As concerns this clone: Its antigen is not yet known. No much larger clone is present one base from it, and per-base qualities are unavailable.

The chain links TRBV2 with TRBJ1-6, with TRBD1 perhaps the D gene, on 6 matching bases. The TCR was taken from a woman between 18 and 30 years old in a cohort exposed to, infected with or recovered from COVID-19 (not recorded which). Sequenced input: PBMCs or T cells enriched from blood (not recorded which). The sequence in DNA is TGTGCCAGCAGTGGTACAGGGCCCAGCTCCTATAATTCACCCCTCCACTTT. It codes for CASSGTGPSSYNSPLHF.